This TCR beta chain derives from a study of CD8 T cells in ankylosing spondylitis (dated 2017 in TCRdb). Concerning the study at large: To find TCR variants linked to disease, the study profiled T cell receptor beta repertoires in ankylosing spondylitis patients and healthy donors. The full study cohort comprised around 23 ankylosing spondylitis patients and roughly 100 healthy donors. Peripheral blood samples were taken, and synovial fluid was additionally collected from ankylosing spondylitis patients.

The sample was run on an Illumina HiSeq 2500. TCR beta libraries were prepared by quantitative 5'-RACE with molecular barcodes. Per the authors' processing: Disease-linked TCR variants were identified with a new computational method built on a probabilistic model of VDJ rearrangement. TCRdb trimmed public reads at Q25 via fastp, called clones via MiXCR and kept in-frame beta chains. Every CDR3 protein is listed once, alongside the most common genes and DNA of its rows. Clone size and V and J calls follow TCRdb, not the original study. The table for this sample lists roughly 38,000 distinct CDR3 sequences; 10% to 13% of them were counted only once. Around 15% of the sample comes from the top ten. General conclusions and limits of the study: Some of the motif variants had been reported before in the synovial fluid and blood of reactive arthritis patients, a finding that suggests common disease-initiation mechanisms. Blood from ankylosing spondylitis patients appeared to be characterized by a TCR beta motif composed of eight highly homologous amino acid variants. In peripheral blood, the disease-linked clones were found at relatively low frequencies and had a CD8+ phenotype. Significant enrichment of the disease-linked clones was reported in matched synovial fluid samples from ankylosing spondylitis patients.

V lost 0 bases and J lost 1 base; the stretch between them is 19 bases long. The CDR3 sequence holds 18 residues, the cysteine and phenylalanine included. Kept here is only the CDR3 DNA, which spans 54 bases and is read in frame from base 1. CDR1 is given as DFQATT and CDR2 as SNEGSKA, both from the germline V gene (reference sequence). This clonotype was seen at least ten times. The clone's antigen remains unknown. Base qualities are missing; no much larger clone stands one base away. The TCR sequence derives from a male donor with ankylosing spondylitis or in good health (not recorded which). The specimen was blood, either unsorted or a sorted T cell fraction (not recorded which). The chain is encoded by TRBV20-1 joined to TRBJ2-1; 6 matching bases give a weak D call of TRBD2. The nucleotides are TGCAGTGCTAGAGATCCTTCTTCTGGAGGGAGGTCCTACAATGAGCAGTTCTTC. It is translated as CSARDPSSGGRSYNEQFF.